The source of this T cell receptor beta chain is a study of blood T cell repertoires in COVID-19. Generated by immunoSEQ multiplex PCR, the TCRdb table keeps only in-frame clones and is missing some. The repertoire holds approximately 66,000 clones, with around 87% as singletons. V was pared by 2 bases and J by 7 bases, with 17 bases between. Germline V gene lookup returns CDR1 MNHEY and CDR2 SMNVEV (reference sequence). The CDR3 runs 15 residues. Source material: peripheral blood. This receptor was obtained from a man aged 55-75 years with acute or convalescent COVID-19. The chain combines TRBV27 with TRBJ1-2; D is possibly TRBD1 (5 bases). Here the CDR3 DNA reads TGTGCCAGCAGTTTAAGAGGCAGGGCAGAAGTTGGCTACACCTTC. It yields the protein CASSLRGRAEVGYTF.